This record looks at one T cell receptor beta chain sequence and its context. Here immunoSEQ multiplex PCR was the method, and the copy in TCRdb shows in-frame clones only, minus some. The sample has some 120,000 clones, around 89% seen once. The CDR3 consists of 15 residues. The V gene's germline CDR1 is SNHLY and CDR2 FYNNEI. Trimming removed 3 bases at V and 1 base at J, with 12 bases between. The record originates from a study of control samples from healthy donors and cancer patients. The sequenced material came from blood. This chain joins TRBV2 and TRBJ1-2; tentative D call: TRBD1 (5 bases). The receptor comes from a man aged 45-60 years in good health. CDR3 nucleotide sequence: TGTGCCAGCAGTGAGGACCGACAGAGTAACTATGGCTACACCTTC. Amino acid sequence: CASSEDRQSNYGYTF.